This is a list of T cell receptor beta chains from one sample in a study of T-cell reconstitution after alpha-beta-depleted transplantation in children. TCRdb fed the PCR reads into MiXCR, producing one record per CDR3 protein. The table includes 200,000 to 300,000 distinct CDR3 sequences, roughly 25% detected once. The sequencing used PBMCs, collected before TCRalphabeta/CD19-depleted stem cell transplant. These receptors all stem from a girl aged 2 to 10 with Fanconi anemia, due to receive a stem cell transplant. The CDR3 runs from the conserved cysteine through the conserved F or W. The order of the fields is D gene, CDR3 length, V gene, CDR3 protein. D genes are given only for firm matches.

TRBD2,13,TRBV25-1,CASSDSVGLADNF
.,17,TRBV6-1,CASSINLGTRSSYEQYF
.,13,TRBV29-1,CSVVDSYNSPLHF
.,15,TRBV27,CASSLKLGTKNIQYF
.,11,TRBV29-1,CSVAGAWEQYF
TRBD1,17,TRBV20-1,CSARGQGKRVDYTEAFF
.,12,TRBV20-1,CSASDGYSPLHF
TRBD2,14,TRBV20-1,CSARGGLAGETQYF
.,16,TRBV6-5,CASSPRLRLATDTQYF
.,13,TRBV6-6,CASSYSYASTQYF
.,21,TRBV29-1,CSIHGTSRRDGTQGFTDTQYF
.,10,TRBV29-1,CSVDRAQQFF
.,11,TRBV9,CASSGDGELFF
TRBD2,20,TRBV6-2/TRBV6-3,CASSYPRVAGAIKSYNEQFF
TRBD2,17,TRBV12-3/TRBV12-4,CASSFGASGASWGEQFF
.,16,TRBV6-1,CASSERAGLAPDTQYF
.,13,TRBV7-7,CASSFGARETQYF
.,15,TRBV7-3,CASSEAYWLLETQYF
TRBD2,14,TRBV20-1,CSASRLAGAYEQYF
.,11,TRBV4-2,CASLGTGELFF
.,13,TRBV6-5,CASSYQVDTEAFF
TRBD1,16,TRBV12-3/TRBV12-4,CALSFRDRASGNTIYF
.,8,TRBV29-1,CSVDEQYF
.,14,TRBV6-5,CASSIITGANVLTF
TRBD2,15,TRBV10-3,CAITPTSGSNNEQFF
TRBD2,15,TRBV11-2,CASSAWTSGRDEQFF
.,14,TRBV29-1,CSVGFLEEAETQYF
TRBD1,13,TRBV28,CASRPQGDNEQFF
TRBD1,15,TRBV4-2,CASSQGQGARDGYTF
TRBD2,18,TRBV20-1,CSARDWGLAGGSSYEQYF
.,13,TRBV4-2,CASSYRTGTEAFF
TRBD2,15,TRBV6-5,CASSYKLAGVDTQYF
.,16,TRBV12-3/TRBV12-4,CASSTLSGPSSLLYTF
.,11,TRBV20-1,CSARGTGELFF
.,21,TRBV28,CASSTIRLGGASEFRTDTQYF
TRBD2,15,TRBV5-1,CASSFGGSGTDTQYF
.,16,TRBV28,CASSLELGGNTGELFF
.,14,TRBV5-1,CASSRLSGANVLTF
.,15,TRBV15,CATSRGGESSYEQYF
.,13,TRBV15,CATSSPPRPEQYF